What follows are 12 T cell receptor beta chains derived from one specimen sequenced in a study of a mutant IDH1 vaccine in newly diagnosed glioma (dated by TCRdb to the early 2020s). The time point label, read with the paper, signifies: baseline, week 1 (first vaccination visit). This sample's treatment or condition label indicates: pre-vaccination baseline after standard-of-care therapy. The receptor library was made with the immunoSEQ multiplex PCR assay. Entries here come from immuneACCESS through TCRdb and include only in-frame sequences with V and J called. Some clones fail to appear in such tables; in the studies checked, an unresolved V gene covers under half of the shortfall, and the cause of the remainder is unknown. A total of about 23,000 clones appear in this sample, roughly 92% of them only once. The ten biggest clones cover approximately 8.4% of the sample. This sample comprised PBMCs, obtained from a glioma patient treated with radiotherapy, temozolomide or both. Receptors originate from a young man with glioma.

The chain has TRBV18 and TRBJ1-2; D is perhaps TRBD1 (5 bases). The CDR3 is 15 amino acids. CDR1 and CDR2 from the germline V gene are KGHSH and LQKENI. Trimming took 3 bases from V and 0 from J, leaving 11 bases between them. CDR3 in DNA: TGTGCCAGCTCACCCCCTGGGACGGCTAACTATGGCTACACCTTC. Its protein product is CASSPPGTANYGYTF.

The chain employs TRBV7-9 and TRBJ2-3; 7 bases are shared with TRBD2. The CDR3 is made up of 16 amino acids. Germline values: CDR1 SEHNR, CDR2 FQNEAQ (reference sequence). V lost 2 bases, J lost 4 bases, and 9 bases stayed unmatched. CDR3 DNA sequence: TGTGCCAGCAGCTTAAGTCTTGCGGGAGTGGCAGATACGCAGTATTTT. This codes for CASSLSLAGVADTQYF.

This clone has only one observation. This chain connects TRBV6-1 to TRBJ1-1, with a weak D call TRBD1 (6 bases). V was trimmed by 0 bases and J by 3 bases, leaving 8 bases between them. Germline CDR1 MNHNS, CDR2 SASEGT. CDR3 length: 14 residues. The CDR3 region has the DNA TGTGCCAGCAGTGAAGCTGGACAGTACACTGAAGCTTTCTTT. Protein sequence: CASSEAGQYTEAFF.

The chain combines TRBV4-1 with TRBJ1-1; D ambiguous. The CDR3 totals 12 residues. Germline V lookup: CDR1 MGHRA, CDR2 YSYEKL. V was pared by 7 bases and J by 3 bases, with 9 bases between. The DNA of the CDR3 is TGCGCCAGCAACGCCGGGGACACTGAAGCTTTCTTT. Translation: CASNAGDTEAFF.

This chain uses TRBV6-1 with TRBJ1-3, with a tentative D call TRBD1 (6 bases). This CDR3 is built from 16 residues. CDR1 MNHNS and CDR2 SASEGT come from the germline V gene. V was trimmed by 2 bases and J by 0 bases, leaving 11 bases between them. This chain's CDR3 is CASSESGAGSGNTIYF. In nucleotides, the CDR3 is TGTGCCAGCAGTGAATCGGGGGCCGGCTCTGGAAACACCATATATTTT.

J is TRBJ2-2 and V is TRBV5-1, with 13 nucleotides matching TRBD2. This CDR3 contains 15 residues. V shed 4 bases and J 8 bases; nucleotides not matched to a gene: 5. CDR1 is SGHRS, CDR2 YFSETQ, per germline. The DNA of the CDR3 is TGCGCCAGCAGCCTTTGGACTAGCGGGAGTGGGGAGCTGTTTTTT. Its protein product is CASSLWTSGSGELFF.

The table lists this clone with a count of one. The genes are TRBV5-6 and TRBJ2-7; 7 bases line up with TRBD2. The length of the CDR3 is 13 residues. V shed 4 bases and J 3 bases; nucleotides not matched to a gene: 4. The V gene's germline CDR1 is SGHDT and CDR2 YYEEEE. In nucleotides, the CDR3 is TGTGCCAGCAGCCTTGGGGGGGTCTACGAGCAGTACTTC. This sequence encodes CASSLGGVYEQYF. The full variable domain, completed using reference TRBV5-6 and TRBJ2-7, is DAGVTQSPTHLIKTRGQQVTLRCSPKSGHDTVSWYQQALGQGPQFIFQYYEEEERQRGNFPDRFSGHQFPNYSSELNVNALLLGDSALYLCASSLGGVYEQYFGPGTRLTVT.

This chain uses TRBV18 with TRBJ1-4; D uncertain. CDR1 and CDR2 from the germline V gene are KGHSH and LQKENI. Between the trimmed V and J ends, which lost 6 bases and 5 bases, there was a span of 13 bases. The CDR3 sequence is 14 residues long. This CDR3 reads CASSPPEVNEKLFF. The DNA for the CDR3 is TGTGCCAGCTCCCCCCCGGAGGTCAATGAAAAACTGTTTTTT.

The chain joins TRBV5-6 to TRBJ1-6, with D perhaps TRBD1 (5 bases). CDR3 length: 14 residues. Trimming removed 3 bases at V and 8 bases at J, with 12 bases between. Per the germline V gene, CDR1 is SGHDT and CDR2 is YYEEEE. The chain's CDR3 is CASSSDSTYSPLHF. The DNA of the CDR3 is TGTGCCAGCAGCTCAGACAGTACCTATTCACCCCTCCACTTT.

In the case of this clone: This same CDR3 is encoded by further DNA sequences in the sample. V gene TRBV6-1 combines with J gene TRBJ2-7; D possibly uses TRBD1 or TRBD2 (5 bases each). Trimming removed 3 bases at V and 1 base at J, with 7 bases between. This CDR3 contains 13 residues. Per the germline V gene, CDR1 is MNHNS and CDR2 is SASEGT. The CDR3 sequence: CASSEGDSYEQYF. In DNA form, the CDR3 reads TGTGCCAGCAGTGAGGGGGATTCCTACGAGCAGTACTTC.

The V and J genes are TRBV5-6 and TRBJ2-1; tentatively, D is TRBD2 (8 bases). Germline assignment: CDR1 SGHDT and CDR2 YYEEEE. This CDR3 is 16 amino acids long. The V end was cut by 6 bases, the J end by 5 bases, with 21 bases between. The CDR3, as DNA: TGTGCCAGCACCGAACCAGGGGGACTAGTGAACAATGAGCAGTTCTTC. Translated, it gives CASTEPGGLVNNEQFF.

The J gene is TRBJ2-7, the V gene TRBV7-2; 12 bases line up with TRBD2. V lost 4 bases, J lost 3 bases, and 1 base stayed unmatched. Germline V gene data show CDR1 as SGHTA and CDR2 as FQGNSA. This CDR3 is built from 14 residues. Here the CDR3 reads CASSSGLAGYEQYF. CDR3 bases: TGTGCCAGCAGCTCGGGACTAGCGGGCTACGAGCAGTACTTC.